The 32 T cell receptor beta chains listed next were all sequenced from one sample in a study of blood T cell repertoires in COVID-19. Assay: immunoSEQ multiplex PCR; the TCRdb copy retains only in-frame clones and omits some. This sample has about 150,000 clones, with about 83% found just once. The specimen was peripheral blood. All receptors derive from a woman in her sixties with COVID-19, enrolled during active disease.

V and J are TRBV7-8 and TRBJ1-1; a weak D match, TRBD1 (6 bases). With 5 bases removed from V and 1 base from J, the gap between germline ends came to 11 bases. CDR3 length equals 14 residues. The germline gives CDR1 SGHVS, CDR2 FQNEAQ. The CDR3 is CASSAGTPNTEAFF. In DNA, the CDR3 is TGTGCCAGCAGCGCCGGGACACCGAACACTGAAGCTTTCTTT.

The rearrangement links TRBV21-1 to TRBJ2-2; the table's D call, TRBD1, was not checked against the DNA. TRBV21-1 is given as a pseudogene. CDR3 length: 20 residues. The CDR3 loop reads CASSSSGSLLQGEETGELFF. The CDR3 DNA sequence: TGTGCCAGCAGCAGCTCCGGGTCTTTACTACAGGGGGAAGAGACCGGGGAGCTGTTTTTT.

The chain recombines TRBV12-5 with TRBJ2-5; a weak D match, TRBD2 (6 bases). The CDR3 loop spans 13 amino acids. The V gene lost 4 bases and the J gene lost 3 bases, with 9 bases spanning the gap. CDR1 and CDR2 (germline): LGHNT, FRNRAP. The CDR3 reads CASGWWGEETQYF. The CDR3 DNA reads TGTGCTAGTGGTTGGTGGGGGGAAGAGACCCAGTACTTC.

A few counts support this clone. The chain carries TRBV5-1 and TRBJ1-4, with 7 nucleotides matching TRBD1. Germline V gene sequence: CDR1 SGHRS, CDR2 YFSETQ. The CDR3 length is 13 residues. V trimming: 4 bases; J trimming: 5 bases; junction bases outside the gene matches: 2. CDR3 in DNA: TGCGCCAGCAGCAGGGGACAGAATGAAAAACTGTTTTTT. Amino acids: CASSRGQNEKLFF. Combining the CDR3 with reference TRBV5-1 and TRBJ1-4 gives the whole variable domain KAGVTQTPRYLIKTRGQQVTLSCSPISGHRSVSWYQQTPGQGLQFLFEYFSETQRNKGNFPGRFSGRQFSNSRSEMNVSTLELGDSALYLCASSRGQNEKLFFGSGTQLSVL.

The rearrangement uses TRBV5-1 and TRBJ1-5; TRBD1 matches at 8 bases. The V and J ends lost 4 bases and 3 bases, in that order; junction bases with no gene match: 6. Germline-derived CDR1 and CDR2 are SGHRS and YFSETQ. This CDR3 region has 15 residues. The CDR3 loop reads CASSHGQGDNQPQHF. The CDR3 DNA follows: TGCGCCAGCAGCCATGGACAGGGAGACAATCAGCCCCAGCATTTT.

The gene calls are TRBV7-5 and TRBJ1-2; whether TRBD1, the table's D call, matches the DNA was not checked. TRBV7-5 is classified as a pseudogene. The CDR3 totals 15 residues. The CDR3 DNA is TGTGCCAGAAGCTTTCCCCACAGGTCGAACTATGGCTACACCTTC. Its translation: CARSFPHRSNYGYTF.

In DNA, the CDR3 is TGTGCCATCGGACAGACTAATGAAAAACTGTTTTTT. Its translation: CAIGQTNEKLFF. The V and J genes are TRBV10-3 and TRBJ1-4; D may be TRBD1 (6 bases). This CDR3 is 12 amino acids long. Germline V gene sequence: CDR1 ENHRY, CDR2 SYGVKD. Trimming removed 8 bases at V and 2 bases at J, with 6 bases between.

J is TRBJ2-7 and V is TRBV3-1 (or the pseudogene TRBV3-2), with 13 positions matching TRBD2. The CDR3 spans 15 residues. The ends lost 1 base at V and 7 bases at J; junction bases unmatched: 4. Germline V gene lookup returns CDR1 LGHDT and CDR2 YNNKEL (reference sequence). The CDR3 is CASSQASGLAGEQYF. The CDR3 nucleotides read TGTGCCAGCAGCCAAGCGTCGGGACTAGCGGGAGAGCAGTACTTC.

In this sample, this clone turned up once. The CDR3 sequence: CSASREGANTEAFF. DNA for the CDR3: TGCAGTGCTAGTAGAGAAGGGGCGAACACTGAAGCTTTCTTT. The chain couples TRBV20-1 to TRBJ1-1, with D perhaps TRBD1 (5 bases). The CDR3 has 14 residues. CDR1 DFQATT and CDR2 SNEGSKA come from the germline V gene (reference sequence). V lost 3 bases, J lost 1 base, and 12 bases lay in between.

The chain employs TRBV25-1 and TRBJ1-2; D is unresolved. The germline V gene has CDR1 MGHDK and CDR2 SYGVNS. V shed 1 base and J shed 4 bases, with 13 bases lying between them. The CDR3 spans 15 residues. The CDR3 bases are TGTGCCAGCAGTGAATTCCACAGAGGAGGCTATGGCTACACCTTC. Residues: CASSEFHRGGYGYTF.

Only one count was recorded for this clone. V and J are TRBV18 and TRBJ1-1, with unresolved D. The CDR3 length is 14 residues. Germline CDR1 is KGHSH and CDR2 is LQKENI. Trimming removed 3 bases at V and 1 base at J, with 9 bases between. CDR3 amino acids: CASSPASSNTEAFF. DNA of the CDR3: TGTGCCAGCTCACCCGCCAGTTCGAACACTGAAGCTTTCTTT. Full variable domain (outside the CDR3, taken from reference TRBV18 and TRBJ1-1): NAGVMQNPRHLVRRRGQEARLRCSPMKGHSHVYWYRQLPEEGLKFMVYLQKENIIDESGMPKERFSAEFPKEGPSILRIQQVVRGDSAAYFCASSPASSNTEAFFGQGTRLTVV.

The rearrangement uses TRBV27 and TRBJ1-1, with D tentatively TRBD1 (6 bases). The ends were cut back, 6 bases at V and 7 bases at J, with 15 bases in the middle. Germline lookup yields CDR1 MNHEY and CDR2 SMNVEV (reference sequence). The length of the CDR3 is 13 residues. This CDR3 reads CASRSTGRGEAFF. CDR3 coding DNA: TGTGCCAGCAGGAGTACAGGGAGGGGTGAAGCTTTCTTT.

The chain is built from TRBV19 and TRBJ2-6; D call uncertain. This CDR3 is built from 14 residues. The V gene's germline CDR1 is LNHDA and CDR2 SQIVND (reference sequence). The V and J ends lost 6 bases and 0 bases respectively, with 6 bases between them. The CDR3 loop reads CASSLYSGANVLTF. The CDR3 DNA reads as TGTGCCAGTAGCCTCTACTCTGGGGCCAACGTCCTGACTTTC.

This sequence joins TRBV7-2 and TRBJ2-3, with TRBD1 as a possible D gene (5 bases). Germline-derived CDR1 and CDR2 are SGHTA and FQGNSA. Trimming took off 2 bases at V and 4 bases at J, with 10 bases between the two ends. The CDR3 loop spans 14 amino acids. The CDR3 DNA follows: TGTGCCAGCAGCTTACAAGTAGGGGCAGATACGCAGTATTTT. Translating gives CASSLQVGADTQYF.

The CDR3 loop reads CASSHLGGSGNTIYF. CDR3 nucleotide sequence: TGTGCCAGCAGTCACCTCGGGGGGTCGGGAAACACCATATATTTT. J is TRBJ1-3 and V is TRBV6-2 or TRBV6-3; a possible D gene is TRBD1 (5 bases). V dropped 5 bases and J dropped 4 bases, with 15 bases sitting between them. Germline-derived CDR1 and CDR2 are MNHEY and SVGEGT. The CDR3 covers 15 residues.

The V call is TRBV19, the J call TRBJ1-5; D is perhaps TRBD1 (5 bases). Trimming removed 5 bases from V and 7 bases from J, with 15 bases in between. CDR1 is LNHDA, CDR2 SQIVND, per germline (reference sequence). The CDR3 spans 14 residues. CDR3 bases: TGTGCCAGTAGTCATCAGGGAGCGGGGCAGCCCCAGCATTTT. It yields the protein CASSHQGAGQPQHF.

The chain employs TRBV27 and TRBJ1-1, with D possibly being TRBD1 (5 bases). The CDR3 loop spans 15 amino acids. V lost 2 bases to trimming and J lost 1 base, with 11 bases between them. Germline lookup yields CDR1 MNHEY and CDR2 SMNVEV (reference sequence). The CDR3 nucleotides read TGTGCCAGCAGTTTAATAATGGGGGGGAACACTGAAGCTTTCTTT. This translates into CASSLIMGGNTEAFF.

This chain connects TRBV7-9 to TRBJ1-3; D may be TRBD1 (5 bases). Per the germline V gene, CDR1 is SEHNR and CDR2 is FQNEAQ (reference sequence). The CDR3 extends over 16 amino acids. With 2 bases removed from V and 2 bases from J, the gap between germline ends came to 13 bases. CDR3 region: CASSLIGGRTGNTIYF. Here the CDR3 DNA reads TGTGCCAGCAGCTTAATCGGGGGGAGGACTGGAAACACCATATATTTT.

This chain links TRBV12-3 or TRBV12-4 with TRBJ1-2, with D tentatively TRBD1 (5 bases). Trimming took 1 base from V and 9 from J, leaving 9 bases between them. This CDR3 spans 12 amino acids. The CDR3 DNA reads as TGTGCCAGCAGTTTAGGACAGTCTCGCTACACCTTC. Amino acids: CASSLGQSRYTF.

This clone was detected only a few times. The chain is built from TRBV5-1 and TRBJ1-1, with 7 bases fitting TRBD1. Trimming at V came to 5 bases and at J to 8 bases, leaving 21 bases not matched to a gene. CDR3 size: 17 residues. Germline V gives CDR1 SGHRS, CDR2 YFSETQ. CDR3 amino acids: CASSWGAHTGVAPEAFF. DNA of the CDR3: TGCGCCAGCAGTTGGGGGGCCCACACAGGGGTCGCCCCGGAAGCTTTCTTT.

This chain connects TRBV7-2 to TRBJ2-7; 7 bases agree with TRBD2. V shed 5 bases and J 2 bases; nucleotides not matched to a gene: 3. This CDR3 has 13 residues. Germline V gene lookup returns CDR1 SGHTA and CDR2 FQGNSA. The CDR3 loop is CASSTSGAYEQYV. The CDR3 coding sequence is TGTGCCAGCAGCACGAGCGGGGCCTACGAGCAGTACGTC.

In this sample, this clone turned up many times. This chain joins TRBV6-5 and TRBJ1-2; the match to TRBD1 covers 8 bases. Germline CDR1 and CDR2: MNHEY and SVGAGI. The CDR3 sequence is 15 residues long. J lost 2 bases, V lost 5 bases, and 7 bases had no gene match. The CDR3 region is CASSPGTGHNYGYTF. The CDR3 nucleotides read TGTGCCAGCAGTCCCGGGACAGGACACAACTATGGCTACACCTTC.

CDR3 protein: CASSLWTGGRGKNEKLFF. CDR3 DNA sequence: TGTGCCAGTAGCTTATGGACAGGGGGCAGAGGAAAGAATGAAAAACTGTTTTTT. The V call is TRBV19, the J call TRBJ1-4; 11 bases map to TRBD1. This CDR3 is built from 18 residues. Germline CDR1 is LNHDA and CDR2 is SQIVND (reference sequence). Trimming removed 6 bases from V and 5 bases from J; junction bases left unmatched: 14. The full variable domain, in which reference TRBV19 and TRBJ1-4 provide the parts outside the CDR3, is DGGITQSPKYLFRKEGQNVTLSCEQNLNHDAMYWYRQDPGQGLRLIYYSQIVNDFQKGDIAEGYSVSREKKESFPLTVTSAQKNPTAFYLCASSLWTGGRGKNEKLFFGSGTQLSVL.

This clone was counted a single time. V usage is TRBV6-5 and J usage is TRBJ1-1, with D uncertain. This CDR3 has 15 residues. V was cut by 5 bases and J by 2 bases, with 15 bases left in between. The germline V gene has CDR1 MNHEY and CDR2 SVGAGI. The CDR3 DNA follows: TGTGCCAGCAGTCCTTTCGTTGGTACTAACACTGAAGCTTTCTTT. It codes for CASSPFVGTNTEAFF.

The chain employs TRBV11-3 and TRBJ2-2; TRBD2 might be the D (6 bases). Germline V gene data show CDR1 as SGHNT and CDR2 as YENEEA. The CDR3 length is 14 residues. Deletions cut 5 bases from V and 4 bases from J, with 11 bases between. In nucleotides, the CDR3 is TGTGCCAGCAGCATTACTAGCTTCACCGGGGAGCTGTTTTTT. Protein sequence: CASSITSFTGELFF. The variable domain in full, completed from reference TRBV11-3 and TRBJ2-2, reads EAGVVQSPRYKIIEKKQPVAFWCNPISGHNTLYWYLQNLGQGPELLIRYENEEAVDDSQLPKDRFSAERLKGVDSTLKIQPAELGDSAVYLCASSITSFTGELFFGEGSRLTVL.

This clone was observed a single time. The CDR3 DNA sequence: TGTGCCAGCAGCCTAAACCAGGGATCATACAATGAGCAGTTCTTC. Translated, it gives CASSLNQGSYNEQFF. V and J are TRBV3-1 (or the pseudogene TRBV3-2) and TRBJ2-1, with D maybe TRBD1 (5 bases). Germline V lookup: CDR1 LGHDT, CDR2 YNNKEL (reference sequence). V lost 4 bases and J lost 4, with 14 bases in between. The CDR3 has 15 residues.

This clone was found once. This chain joins TRBV5-6 and TRBJ2-3; 8 bases align to TRBD1. The CDR3 spans 15 residues. Germline assignment: CDR1 SGHDT and CDR2 YYEEEE. Unmatched junction bases numbered 5, after V lost 1 base and J lost 4 bases. DNA of the CDR3: TGTGCCAGCAGCTTGAGACAGGGGTGGGCAGATACGCAGTATTTT. Translated, it gives CASSLRQGWADTQYF.

The V and J genes are TRBV2 and TRBJ1-1, with a possible D match to TRBD1 (5 bases). The germline V gene encodes CDR1 SNHLY and CDR2 FYNNEI. The length of the CDR3 is 13 residues. Between the trimmed V and J ends, which lost 7 bases and 4 bases, there was a span of 13 bases. The CDR3 nucleotides read TGTGCCAGCAAGGCTCCGACAGTCACTGAAGCTTTCTTT. Amino acids: CASKAPTVTEAFF.

This clone was observed a handful of times. The V gene is TRBV9, the J gene TRBJ1-5, with 8 bases identical to TRBD1. Germline lookup yields CDR1 SGDLS and CDR2 YYNGEE. The CDR3 loop spans 15 amino acids. V was pared by 4 bases and J by 9 bases, with 12 bases of the junction left unmatched. This chain's CDR3 is CASSSGQTGDGPQHF. CDR3 nucleotide sequence: TGTGCCAGCAGCTCTGGGCAGACAGGGGATGGGCCCCAGCATTTT.

The CDR3 region has the DNA TGTGCCAGCAGCCATACAGGGGGCAGGAACACTGAAGCTTTCTTT. The encoded protein is CASSHTGGRNTEAFF. V and J are TRBV7-3 and TRBJ1-1; 9 nucleotides agree with TRBD1. CDR1 and CDR2 (germline): SGHTA, FQGTGA. CDR3 length: 15 residues. The ends lost 5 bases at V and 1 base at J; junction bases unmatched: 5.

V is TRBV18 and J is TRBJ1-1; D perhaps matches TRBD1 (6 bases). There are 15 residues in the CDR3. CDR1 and CDR2 from the germline V gene are KGHSH and LQKENI. V lost 3 bases, J lost 0 bases, and 11 bases lay in between. Written as DNA, the CDR3 is TGTGCCAGCTCACCCGACGGGACATTGAACACTGAAGCTTTCTTT. Translation gives CASSPDGTLNTEAFF.

The genes are TRBV7-8 and TRBJ1-3; 8 nucleotides agree with TRBD1. The CDR3 spans 15 residues. Germline V gives CDR1 SGHVS, CDR2 FQNEAQ. V trimming: 5 bases; J trimming: 3 bases; junction bases outside the gene matches: 6. CDR3 region: CASSLDRAGGNTIYF. The CDR3 DNA is TGTGCCAGCAGCCTGGACAGGGCGGGTGGAAACACCATATATTTT.